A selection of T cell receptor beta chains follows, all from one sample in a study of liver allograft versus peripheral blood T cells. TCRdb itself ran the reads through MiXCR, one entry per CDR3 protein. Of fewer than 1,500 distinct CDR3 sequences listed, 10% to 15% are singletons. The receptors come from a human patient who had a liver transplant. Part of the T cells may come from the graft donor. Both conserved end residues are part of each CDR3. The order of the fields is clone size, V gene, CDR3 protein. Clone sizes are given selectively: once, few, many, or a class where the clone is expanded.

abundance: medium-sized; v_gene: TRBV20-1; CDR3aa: CIAPGQGYTEAFF
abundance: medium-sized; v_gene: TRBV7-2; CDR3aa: CASSLAPGANQPQHF
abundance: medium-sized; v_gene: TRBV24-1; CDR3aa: CATTRGGANEKLFF
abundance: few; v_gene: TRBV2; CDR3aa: CASSDVARRGPREFF
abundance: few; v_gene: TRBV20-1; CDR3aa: CSADIAGVADTQYF
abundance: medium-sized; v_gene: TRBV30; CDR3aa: CAWGQPNTEAFF
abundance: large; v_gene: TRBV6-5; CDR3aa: CASREDRSSGNTIYF
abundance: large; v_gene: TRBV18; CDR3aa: CASSPLDGNTIYF
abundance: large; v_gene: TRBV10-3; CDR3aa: CAISEPGRAAAEAFF
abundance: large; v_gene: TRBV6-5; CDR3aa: CASSRQNTEAFF
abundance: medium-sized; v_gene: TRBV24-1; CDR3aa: CATSDKAEGNTIYF
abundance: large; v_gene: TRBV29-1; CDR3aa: CSVTRGAGEKLFF
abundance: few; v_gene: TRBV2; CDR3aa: CASTLTKGAGGKNEQFF
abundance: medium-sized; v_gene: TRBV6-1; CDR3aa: CASSELAGGPDTQYF
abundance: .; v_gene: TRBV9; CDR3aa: CASSPEGGNTEAFF
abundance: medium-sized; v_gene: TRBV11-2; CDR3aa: CASSPTVVTEAFF
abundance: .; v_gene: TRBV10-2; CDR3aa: CASSENRRGNTIYF
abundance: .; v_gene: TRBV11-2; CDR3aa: CASSLLGTEAFF